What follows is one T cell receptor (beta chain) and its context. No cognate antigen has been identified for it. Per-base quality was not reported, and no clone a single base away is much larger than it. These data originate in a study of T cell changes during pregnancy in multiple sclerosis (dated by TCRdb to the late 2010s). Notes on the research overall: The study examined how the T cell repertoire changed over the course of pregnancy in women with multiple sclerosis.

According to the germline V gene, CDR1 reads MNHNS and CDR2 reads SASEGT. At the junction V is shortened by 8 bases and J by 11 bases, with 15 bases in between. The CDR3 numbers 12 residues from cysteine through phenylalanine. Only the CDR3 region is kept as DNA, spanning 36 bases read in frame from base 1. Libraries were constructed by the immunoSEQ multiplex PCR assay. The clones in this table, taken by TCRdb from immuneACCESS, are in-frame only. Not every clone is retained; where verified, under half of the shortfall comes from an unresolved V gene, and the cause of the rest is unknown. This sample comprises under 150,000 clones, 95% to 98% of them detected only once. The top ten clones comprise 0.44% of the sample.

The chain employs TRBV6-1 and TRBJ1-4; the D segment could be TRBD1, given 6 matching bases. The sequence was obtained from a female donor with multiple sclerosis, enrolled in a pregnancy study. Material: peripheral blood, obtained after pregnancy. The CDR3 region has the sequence CASGQRSSKLFF. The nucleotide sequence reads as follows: TGTGCCAGCGGACAGAGATCCTCTAAACTGTTTTTT.